These 10 T cell receptor beta chains were all obtained from the same sample, sequenced in a study of patients and donors after allogeneic stem cell transplantation. In TCRdb, the RT-PCR reads were re-called with MiXCR into one record per CDR3 protein. The data show around 25,000 distinct CDR3 sequences, roughly 43% seen once. What was sequenced was blood, either unsorted or a sorted T cell fraction (not recorded which). These receptors came from a human donor who was either an allogeneic HSCT recipient or a stem cell or donor lymphocyte infusion donor (not recorded which). It is not recorded whose cells these are; they may come from a transplant donor.

This chain links TRBV11-3 with TRBJ2-1, with D possibly TRBD1 on 5 matching bases. The germline CDR1 and CDR2 sequences are SGHNT and YENEEA. With 0 bases removed from V and 5 bases from J, the gap between germline ends came to 14 bases. CDR3 length: 16 amino acids. CDR3 nucleotides: TGTGCCAGCAGCTTAGATCACAGGACATATAACAATGAGCAGTTCTTC. Translation: CASSLDHRTYNNEQFF.

This clonotype was picked up a small number of times. V usage is TRBV6-6 and J usage is TRBJ1-4; a weak D match, TRBD1 (6 bases). This CDR3 region has 15 residues. From germline, CDR1 is MNHNY and CDR2 SVGAGI (reference sequence). V was shortened by 5 bases and J by 6 bases, with 16 bases between the two germline ends. CDR3 bases: TGTGCCAGCAGTCGGCAGGGGTCATTTTATGAAAAACTGTTTTTT. Its protein product is CASSRQGSFYEKLFF.

This chain joins TRBV6-4 and TRBJ2-1; 9 positions agree with TRBD2. After removal of 4 bases from V and 6 bases from J, the junction contained 7 bases not matched to a gene. This CDR3 comprises 15 residues. Germline CDR1 MRHNA, CDR2 SNTAGT. The CDR3 DNA follows: TGTGCCAGCAGTGTTAGCGGGGGACCTCGCAATGAGCAGTTCTTC. This gives the protein CASSVSGGPRNEQFF.

With regard to this clonotype: A much more abundant neighbour one base away suggests this may be a read error. This chain connects TRBV9 to TRBJ2-1, with D possibly TRBD2 on 6 matching bases. The germline gives CDR1 SGDLS, CDR2 YYNGEE. This CDR3 comprises 13 residues. As DNA, the CDR3 is TGTGCCAGCAACGTATGGGGGGACAATGAGCAGTTCTTC. Protein sequence: CASNVWGDNEQFF.

The CDR3 DNA reads TGTGCCAGCAGCTTCGGGACGACAGGGGTGGACACTGAAGCTTTCTTT. This sequence encodes CASSFGTTGVDTEAFF. V usage is TRBV11-2 and J usage is TRBJ1-1, with 8 nucleotides matching TRBD1. J was trimmed by 3 bases and V by 3 bases; bases with no gene match: 9. Germline assignment: CDR1 SGHAT and CDR2 FQNNGV. CDR3 length: 16 amino acids.

Here the CDR3 DNA reads TGTGCCAGCTCACCACTCCGGGAGCCGAACACTGAAGCTTTCTTT. Protein sequence: CASSPLREPNTEAFF. The V gene is TRBV18, the J gene TRBJ1-1; no clear D gene. The V gene lost 1 base and the J gene lost 1 base, with 10 bases spanning the gap. Germline V gene lookup returns CDR1 KGHSH and CDR2 LQKENI. The CDR3 sequence is 15 residues long. Full variable domain (missing parts from reference TRBV18 and TRBJ1-1): NAGVMQNPRHLVRRRGQEARLRCSPMKGHSHVYWYRQLPEEGLKFMVYLQKENIIDESGMPKERFSAEFPKEGPSILRIQQVVRGDSAAYFCASSPLREPNTEAFFGQGTRLTVV.

This clonotype was seen only a few times. The genes are TRBV7-9 and TRBJ2-7, with 13 bases identical to TRBD2. The trim removed 0 bases at V and 3 bases at J, leaving 11 bases unmatched. Germline CDR1 reads SEHNR; CDR2 reads FQNEAQ (reference sequence). The CDR3 is 19 amino acids. CDR3 amino acids: CASSLAVAQGLAGYYEQYF. The CDR3 region has the DNA TGTGCCAGCAGCTTAGCCGTCGCCCAGGGACTAGCGGGATACTACGAGCAGTACTTC. Looking up the rest from reference TRBV7-9 and TRBJ2-7 gives the full variable domain: DTGVSQNPRHKITKRGQNVTFRCDPISEHNRLYWYRQTLGQGPEFLTYFQNEAQLEKSRLLSDRFSAERPKGSFSTLEIQRTEQGDSAMYLCASSLAVAQGLAGYYEQYFGPGTRLTVT.

This chain uses TRBV14 with TRBJ2-1, with TRBD2 matching over 9 bases. Losses at the gene ends were 6 bases for V and 12 bases for J; bases not matched to a gene: 3. CDR3 length: 11 residues. From germline, CDR1 is SGHDN and CDR2 FVKESK. CDR3 sequence (DNA): TGTGCCAGCAGTCGGACTAGCGCGCAGTTCTTC. It specifies CASSRTSAQFF.

This clonotype was seen only a few times. V gene TRBV6-1 combines with J gene TRBJ1-5; D gene unclear. The CDR3 is 14 amino acids. Trimming left V 7 bases short and J 4 bases short, with 14 bases between. The germline CDR1 and CDR2 sequences are MNHNS and SASEGT. The CDR3 sequence is CASIEGFPNQPQHF. CDR3 nucleotides: TGTGCCAGCATAGAGGGTTTCCCAAATCAGCCCCAGCATTTT.

This clonotype was recorded a few times. The chain carries TRBV6-6 and TRBJ2-7; D perhaps matches TRBD1 (5 bases). Germline CDR1 is MNHNY and CDR2 is SVGAGI (reference sequence). The CDR3 contains 11 residues. V was cut by 8 bases and J by 4 bases, with 9 bases left in between. The CDR3 nucleotides read TGTGCCAGCGGACACTTATACGAGCAGTACTTC. Protein sequence: CASGHLYEQYF.